This TCR beta chain appears in the sequencing data of a study of blood T cells in healthy people across ages. Regarding the study as a whole: Observed TCR beta diversity per million T cells went down as age went up. This fall followed a roughly linear course with age.

V lost 5 bases and J 2 bases, leaving 8 bases between the germline ends. There are 12 residues in the CDR3. Germline V gene sequence: CDR1 SQVTM, CDR2 ANQGSEA. About this clonotype itself: Its antigen is still unknown.

Alongside a J-beta primer mix, a sample-barcoded 5' primer served in a second PCR lasting about 7 to 12 cycles. Through a template-switch adaptor with 12 random nucleotides, each cDNA molecule received a tag. TCRdb fed the 5' RACE reads into MiXCR, producing one record per CDR3 protein. Among around 800,000 distinct CDR3 sequences listed, around 62% were seen once. The source of this sequence is a young man in good health. Sequenced sample: blood. The chain has TRBV29-1 and TRBJ2-3; D uncertain. This chain's CDR3 is CSVRQATDTQYF. CDR3 bases: TGCAGCGTTAGGCAGGCCACAGATACGCAGTATTTT.